This T cell receptor beta chain was recorded in a study of memory CD4+ T cells and cytomegalovirus serostatus. Study as a whole: This sample comes from healthy Belgian adults, fewer than 10 CMV seropositive, under 25 seronegative.

The sort gate was single viable CD3+CD4+CD8-CD45RO+ cells for memory CD4+ T cells. Study-wide points: The CMV-associated TCR signature appears largely within the CD4+ memory repertoire. Each of approximately 69 CMV-associated TCRbeta sequences occurred in one to five individuals. Median bootstrapped AUC for CMV status was approximately 0.96 originally, about 0.9 US-trained.

This clone was seen only a few times. Its antigen is currently unknown. The CDR3 totals 16 residues. With 5 bases clipped from V and 4 bases from J, the junction kept 8 bases outside the gene matches. The V gene's germline CDR1 is SNHLY and CDR2 FYNNEI. TCRdb keeps only in-frame clones here, not all; method: immunoSEQ multiplex PCR. The table has approximately 74,000 clones, about 78% seen once. This clonotype was obtained from an adult in good health and CMV-seropositive. This chain links TRBV2 with TRBJ2-2, with 9 bases matching TRBD1. Sequencing was done on a sample of memory CD4+ T cells from blood. The CDR3 reads CASSRGGQGGTGELFF. The CDR3 DNA follows: TGTGCCAGCAGTAGGGGGGGACAGGGAGGCACCGGGGAGCTGTTTTTT.